This T cell receptor (beta chain) was identified in a study of T cell repertoires in cytomegalovirus infection. General study results and limits: There were HLA-C-restricted CMV-specific TCR beta clonotypes dominating the ex vivo response.

In TCRdb, the reads were re-called with MiXCR into one record per CDR3 protein. The table shows approximately 280,000 distinct CDR3 sequences, with 22% occurring only once. V lost 2 bases and J lost 6; bases outside the gene matches: 9. This CDR3 has 16 amino acids. Germline V gene sequence: CDR1 LNHNV, CDR2 YYDKDF (reference sequence). Only one count was recorded for this clonotype. What it binds is not known. V is TRBV15 and J is TRBJ2-4; 8 nucleotides line up with TRBD1. The sequence came from a human donor in good health (CMV status not recorded). Some clones in this sample may be carry-over from other donors' samples. Material: cultured PBMCs, obtained from culture after CMV antigen stimulation. CDR3 loop: CATSRPEDRAGNIQYF. CDR3 sequence (DNA): TGTGCCACCAGCAGACCAGAGGACAGGGCCGGAAACATTCAGTACTTC. Supplemented by reference TRBV15 and TRBJ2-4, the full variable domain reads DAMVIQNPRYQVTQFGKPVTLSCSQTLNHNVMYWYQQKSSQAPKLLFHYYDKDFNNEADTPDNFQSRRPNTSFCFLDIRSPGLGDTAMYLCATSRPEDRAGNIQYFGAGTRLSVL.